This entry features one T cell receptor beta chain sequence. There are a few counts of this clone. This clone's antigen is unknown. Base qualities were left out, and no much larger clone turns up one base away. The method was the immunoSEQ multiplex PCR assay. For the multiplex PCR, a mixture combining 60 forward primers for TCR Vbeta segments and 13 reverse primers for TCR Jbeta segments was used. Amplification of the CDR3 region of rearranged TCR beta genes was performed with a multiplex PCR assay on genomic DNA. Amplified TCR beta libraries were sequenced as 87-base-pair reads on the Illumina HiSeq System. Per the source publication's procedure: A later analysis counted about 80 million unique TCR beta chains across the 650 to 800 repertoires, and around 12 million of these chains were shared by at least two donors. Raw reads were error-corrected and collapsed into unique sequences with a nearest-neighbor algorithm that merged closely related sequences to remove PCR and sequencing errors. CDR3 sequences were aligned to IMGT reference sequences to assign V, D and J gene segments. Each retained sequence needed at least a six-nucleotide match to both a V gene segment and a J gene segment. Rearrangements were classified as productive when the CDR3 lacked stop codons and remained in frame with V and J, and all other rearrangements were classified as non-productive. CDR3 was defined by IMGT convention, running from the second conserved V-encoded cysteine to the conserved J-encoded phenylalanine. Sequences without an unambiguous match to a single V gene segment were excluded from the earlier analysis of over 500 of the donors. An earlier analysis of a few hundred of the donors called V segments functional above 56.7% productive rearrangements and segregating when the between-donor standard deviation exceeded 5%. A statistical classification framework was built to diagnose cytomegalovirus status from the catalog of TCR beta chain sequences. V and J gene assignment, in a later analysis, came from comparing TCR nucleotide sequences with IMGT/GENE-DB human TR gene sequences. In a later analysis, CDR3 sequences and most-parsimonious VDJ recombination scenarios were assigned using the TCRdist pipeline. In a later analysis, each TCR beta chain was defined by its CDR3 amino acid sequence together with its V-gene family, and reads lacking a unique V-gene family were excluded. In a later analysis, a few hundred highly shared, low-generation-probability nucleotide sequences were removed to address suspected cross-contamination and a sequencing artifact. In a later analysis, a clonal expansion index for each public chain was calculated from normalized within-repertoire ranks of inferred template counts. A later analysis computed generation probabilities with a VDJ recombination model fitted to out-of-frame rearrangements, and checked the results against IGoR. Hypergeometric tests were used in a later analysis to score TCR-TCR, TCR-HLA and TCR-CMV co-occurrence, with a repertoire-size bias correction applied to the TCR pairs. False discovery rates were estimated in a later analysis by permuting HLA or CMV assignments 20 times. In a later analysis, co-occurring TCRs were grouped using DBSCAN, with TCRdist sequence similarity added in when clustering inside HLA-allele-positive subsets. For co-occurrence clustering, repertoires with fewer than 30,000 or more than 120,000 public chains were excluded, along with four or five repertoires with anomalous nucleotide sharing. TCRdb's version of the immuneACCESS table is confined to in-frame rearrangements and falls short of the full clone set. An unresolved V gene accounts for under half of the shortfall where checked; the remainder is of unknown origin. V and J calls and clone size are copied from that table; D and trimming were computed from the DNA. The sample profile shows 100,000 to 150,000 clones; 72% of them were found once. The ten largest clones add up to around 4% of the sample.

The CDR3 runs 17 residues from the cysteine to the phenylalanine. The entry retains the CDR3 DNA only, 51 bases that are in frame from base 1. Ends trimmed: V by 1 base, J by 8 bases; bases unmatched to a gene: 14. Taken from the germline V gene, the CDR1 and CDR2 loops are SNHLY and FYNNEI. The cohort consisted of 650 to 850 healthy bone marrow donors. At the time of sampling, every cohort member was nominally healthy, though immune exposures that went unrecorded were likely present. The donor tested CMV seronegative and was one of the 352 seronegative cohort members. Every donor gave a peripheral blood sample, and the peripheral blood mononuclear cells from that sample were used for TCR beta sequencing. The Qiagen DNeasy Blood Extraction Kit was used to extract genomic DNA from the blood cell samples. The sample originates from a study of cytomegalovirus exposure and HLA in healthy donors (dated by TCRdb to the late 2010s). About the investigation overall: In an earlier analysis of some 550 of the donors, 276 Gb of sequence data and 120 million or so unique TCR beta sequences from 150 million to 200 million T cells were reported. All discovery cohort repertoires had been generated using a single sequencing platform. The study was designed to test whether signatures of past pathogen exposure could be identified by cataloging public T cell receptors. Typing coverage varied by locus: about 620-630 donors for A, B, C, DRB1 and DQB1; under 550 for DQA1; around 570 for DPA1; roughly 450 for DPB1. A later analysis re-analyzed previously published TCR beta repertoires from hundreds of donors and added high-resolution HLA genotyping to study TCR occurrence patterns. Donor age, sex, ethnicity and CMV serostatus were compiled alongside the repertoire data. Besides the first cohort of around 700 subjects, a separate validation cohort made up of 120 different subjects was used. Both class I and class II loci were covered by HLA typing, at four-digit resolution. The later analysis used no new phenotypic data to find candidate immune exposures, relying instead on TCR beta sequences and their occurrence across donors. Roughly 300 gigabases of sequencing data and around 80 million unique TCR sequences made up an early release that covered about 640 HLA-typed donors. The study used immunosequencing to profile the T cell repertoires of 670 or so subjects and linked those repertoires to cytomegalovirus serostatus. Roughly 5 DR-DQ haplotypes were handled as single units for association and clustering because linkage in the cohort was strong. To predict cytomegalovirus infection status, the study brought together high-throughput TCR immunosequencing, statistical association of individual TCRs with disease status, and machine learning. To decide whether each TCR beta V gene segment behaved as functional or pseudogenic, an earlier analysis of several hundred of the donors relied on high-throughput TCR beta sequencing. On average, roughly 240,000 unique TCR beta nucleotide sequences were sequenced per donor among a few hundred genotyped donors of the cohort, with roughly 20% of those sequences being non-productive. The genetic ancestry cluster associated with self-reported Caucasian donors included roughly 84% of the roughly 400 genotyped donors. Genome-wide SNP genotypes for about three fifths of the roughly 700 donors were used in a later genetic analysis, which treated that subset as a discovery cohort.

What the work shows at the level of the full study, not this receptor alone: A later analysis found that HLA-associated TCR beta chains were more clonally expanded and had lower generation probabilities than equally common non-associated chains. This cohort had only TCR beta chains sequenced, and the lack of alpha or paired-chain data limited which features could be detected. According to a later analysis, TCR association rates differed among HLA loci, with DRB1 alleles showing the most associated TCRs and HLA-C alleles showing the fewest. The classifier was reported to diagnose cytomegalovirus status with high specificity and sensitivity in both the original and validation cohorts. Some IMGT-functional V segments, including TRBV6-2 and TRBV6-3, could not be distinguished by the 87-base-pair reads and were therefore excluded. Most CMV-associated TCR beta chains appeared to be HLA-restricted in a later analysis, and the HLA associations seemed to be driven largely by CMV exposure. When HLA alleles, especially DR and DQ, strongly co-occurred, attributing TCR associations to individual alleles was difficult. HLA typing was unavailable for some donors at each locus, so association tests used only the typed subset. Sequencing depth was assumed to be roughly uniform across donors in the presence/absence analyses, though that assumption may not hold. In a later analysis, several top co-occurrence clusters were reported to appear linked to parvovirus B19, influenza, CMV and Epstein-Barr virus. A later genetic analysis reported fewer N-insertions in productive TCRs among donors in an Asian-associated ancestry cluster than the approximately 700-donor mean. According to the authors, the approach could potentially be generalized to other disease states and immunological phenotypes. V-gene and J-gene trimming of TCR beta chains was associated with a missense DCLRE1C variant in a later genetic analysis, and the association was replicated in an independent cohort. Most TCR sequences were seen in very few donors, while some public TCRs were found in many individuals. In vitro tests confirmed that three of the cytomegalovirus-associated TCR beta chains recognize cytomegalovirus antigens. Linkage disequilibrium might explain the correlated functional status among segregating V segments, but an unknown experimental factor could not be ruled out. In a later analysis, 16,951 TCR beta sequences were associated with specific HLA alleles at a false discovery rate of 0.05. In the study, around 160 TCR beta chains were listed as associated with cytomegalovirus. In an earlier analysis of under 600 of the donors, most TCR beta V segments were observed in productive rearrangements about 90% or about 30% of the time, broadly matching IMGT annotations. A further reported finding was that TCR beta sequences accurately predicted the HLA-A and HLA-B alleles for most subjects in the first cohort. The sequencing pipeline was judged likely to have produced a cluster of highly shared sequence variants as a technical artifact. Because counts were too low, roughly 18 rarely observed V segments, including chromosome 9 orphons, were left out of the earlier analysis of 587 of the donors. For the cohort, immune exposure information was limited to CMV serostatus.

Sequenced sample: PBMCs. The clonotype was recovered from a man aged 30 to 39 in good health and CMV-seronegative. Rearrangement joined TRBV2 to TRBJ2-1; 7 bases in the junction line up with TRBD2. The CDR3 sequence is CASSEGIGTIHGDEQFF. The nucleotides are TGTGCCAGCAGTGAAGGGATAGGGACTATTCATGGGGATGAGCAGTTCTTC.